These 14 T cell receptor beta chains originate from one sample sequenced in a study of radiotherapy plus CTLA-4 blockade in lung cancer. Sequencing used immunoSEQ multiplex PCR; TCRdb keeps in-frame clones, though not all of them. The table records some 98,000 clones, 82% of them present only once. The sample in question was peripheral blood, obtained from a patient treated with radiotherapy plus ipilimumab. The receptors derive from a human donor with non-small cell lung cancer who had a partial response to radiotherapy plus ipilimumab.

This sequence joins TRBV21-1 and TRBJ2-7; the DNA was not used to check the table's D call, TRBD1. TRBV21-1 is a pseudogene. This CDR3 is built from 16 residues. The CDR3 protein is CASSKNAQTGIHEQYF. CDR3 bases: TGTGCCAGCAGCAAGAATGCTCAGACAGGGATCCACGAGCAGTACTTC.

The chain is built from TRBV19 and TRBJ2-3; 7 positions match TRBD1. The CDR3 is 17 residues long. Germline V gives CDR1 LNHDA, CDR2 SQIVND (reference sequence). V was clipped by 2 bases and J by 2 bases; unmatched bases: 10. The CDR3 nucleotides are TGTGCCAGTAGTATACGAGAACAGGGGAGAACCACAGATACGCAGTATTTT. This gives the protein CASSIREQGRTTDTQYF.

The rearrangement joins TRBV28 to TRBJ1-4, with TRBD1 identical over 11 bases. CDR1 and CDR2 (germline): MDHEN, SYDVKM. CDR3 length equals 13 residues. V lost 8 bases and J lost 7; bases outside the gene matches: 3. CDR3 protein: CASRTGGPEKLFF. DNA of the CDR3: TGTGCCAGCCGGACAGGGGGCCCTGAAAAACTGTTTTTT.

The V call is TRBV5-1, the J call TRBJ2-7; D gene unclear. Germline assignment: CDR1 SGHRS and CDR2 YFSETQ. The CDR3 runs 15 residues. The V and J ends lost 0 bases and 3 bases respectively, with 13 bases between them. The DNA for the CDR3 is TGCGCCAGCAGCTTGGAGGTAGCTCCACACTACGAGCAGTACTTC. Its translation is CASSLEVAPHYEQYF.

This clone was recorded a few times. The chain uses TRBV6-6 and TRBJ2-1, with TRBD2 matching 11 bases. V lost 5 bases and J lost 7; bases outside the gene matches: 7. Germline V gene sequence: CDR1 MNHNY, CDR2 SVGAGI (reference sequence). The CDR3 has 15 amino acids. The CDR3 region has the DNA TGTGCCAGCAGTCAACTAGCGGGAGCGGAAAATGAGCAGTTCTTC. Translating gives CASSQLAGAENEQFF.

The genes are TRBV5-1 and TRBJ2-5; perhaps TRBD1 as D (5 bases). Trimming shortened V by 5 bases and J by 0 bases, and 11 bases separated the two germline ends. Germline loops: CDR1 SGHRS, CDR2 YFSETQ. There are 14 residues in the CDR3. The CDR3 is CASRFMTDQETQYF. CDR3 nucleotides: TGCGCCAGCAGATTCATGACAGACCAAGAGACCCAGTACTTC.

The gene calls are TRBV20-1 and TRBJ2-1; D perhaps matches TRBD2 (5 bases). V shed 0 bases and J shed 10 bases, with 7 bases lying between them. The length of the CDR3 is 11 residues. Germline loops: CDR1 DFQATT, CDR2 SNEGSKA (reference sequence). As DNA, the CDR3 is TGCAGTGCTAGAGACGAGGGCGAGCAGTTCTTC. Its protein is CSARDEGEQFF.

The chain has TRBV9 and TRBJ2-3, with a weak D call TRBD2 (5 bases). V lost 1 base and J lost 4, with 13 bases in between. Germline CDR1 is SGDLS and CDR2 is YYNGEE. The CDR3 contains 15 residues. The DNA for the CDR3 is TGTGCCAGCAGCGTAACGTGGGAGTGGGCAGATACGCAGTATTTT. It specifies CASSVTWEWADTQYF.

The sample holds one count of this clone. J is TRBJ2-1 and V is TRBV5-5; D is perhaps TRBD2 (5 bases). Trimming removed 1 base from V and 0 bases from J, with 8 bases in between. The CDR3 sequence is 15 residues long. The germline CDR1 and CDR2 sequences are SGHKS and YYEKEE (reference sequence). CDR3 residues: CASSLSGNSYNEQFF. CDR3 bases: TGTGCCAGCAGCTTGTCGGGAAACTCCTACAATGAGCAGTTCTTC.

This clone has just one count. The rearrangement links TRBV7-2 to TRBJ1-5; D not certain. In germline, CDR1 is SGHTA, CDR2 FQGNSA. The CDR3 runs 15 residues. V lost 1 base to trimming and J lost 3 bases, with 10 bases between them. The CDR3 coding sequence is TGTGCCAGCAGCTTAGACCGGGGTCTCAATCAGCCCCAGCATTTT. It yields the protein CASSLDRGLNQPQHF. The whole variable domain, filled in from reference TRBV7-2 and TRBJ1-5, reads GAGVSQSPSNKVTEKGKDVELRCDPISGHTALYWYRQSLGQGLEFLIYFQGNSAPDKSGLPSDRFSAERTGGSVSTLTIQRTQQEDSAVYLCASSLDRGLNQPQHFGDGTRLSIL.

In its sample, this clone was seen a few times. The chain carries TRBV5-4 and TRBJ2-1; D is perhaps TRBD2 (5 bases). The CDR3 spans 14 residues. V lost 2 bases to trimming and J lost 12 bases, with 18 bases between them. The germline V gene encodes CDR1 SGHNT and CDR2 YYREEE (reference sequence). CDR3 coding DNA: TGTGCCAGCAGCTTAGCGCGGACTCCGCATGGGCAGTTCTTC. It encodes CASSLARTPHGQFF.

This chain links TRBV7-9 with TRBJ1-2; TRBD1 agrees at 10 bases. The V gene end was trimmed by 0 bases and the J gene end by 3 bases; junction bases not matched to a gene: 7. CDR1 is SEHNR, CDR2 FQNEAQ, per germline (reference sequence). The CDR3 is 17 amino acids. This CDR3 reads CASSLAPSGTGDYGYTF. The CDR3 nucleotides are TGTGCCAGCAGCTTAGCGCCTTCCGGGACAGGGGACTATGGCTACACCTTC.

The chain couples TRBV19 to TRBJ2-7; 11 bases line up with TRBD2. Trimming at V came to 1 base and at J to 0 bases, leaving 5 bases not matched to a gene. The CDR3 runs 17 residues. Looked up from germline, CDR1 is LNHDA and CDR2 is SQIVND (reference sequence). The CDR3 DNA reads TGTGCCAGTAGTATAGGGGGGACTAGCGGTATCTCCTACGAGCAGTACTTC. Residues: CASSIGGTSGISYEQYF.

The CDR3 DNA follows: TGTGCCAGCAGTCCGGGACAGGGGAGAGGTCAGCCCCAGCATTTT. Protein product: CASSPGQGRGQPQHF. V usage is TRBV28 and J usage is TRBJ1-5; 10 nucleotides align to TRBD1. The CDR3 length is 15 residues. Germline loops: CDR1 MDHEN, CDR2 SYDVKM. V lost 5 bases to trimming and J lost 6 bases; unmatched junction nucleotides: 7.